The 6 T cell receptor beta chains listed next were all sequenced from one sample in a study of OX40 agonist ivuxolimab in advanced cancers. Method: immunoSEQ multiplex PCR; TCRdb's copy keeps in-frame clones and lacks some. The top ten hold about 5.5% of the sample, which has about 67,000 clones, roughly 82% seen once. Sequenced material: CD4+ or CD8+ T cells sorted from blood, taken in a trial of the OX40 agonist ivuxolimab. These TCRs come from an adult with an advanced solid tumor such as melanoma, head and neck, liver or kidney cancer.

The chain combines TRBV7-2 with TRBJ2-5; tentative D call: TRBD1 (6 bases). V lost 2 bases to trimming and J lost 0 bases, with 10 bases between them. The CDR3 is 15 amino acids. Per the germline V gene, CDR1 is SGHTA and CDR2 is FQGNSA. This CDR3 reads CASSLRGWNQETQYF. CDR3 nucleotides: TGTGCCAGCAGCTTAAGGGGGTGGAACCAAGAGACCCAGTACTTC.

The J gene is TRBJ1-2, the V gene TRBV28; D possibly corresponds to TRBD1 (6 bases). Germline lookup yields CDR1 MDHEN and CDR2 SYDVKM. With 3 bases removed from V and 13 bases from J, the gap between germline ends came to 18 bases. The CDR3 runs 13 residues. The CDR3, as DNA: TGTGCCAGCAGTTTTTACAGGGCCTATGGTTGCACCTTC. It codes for CASSFYRAYGCTF.

The chain combines TRBV7-9 with TRBJ2-5; D gene unclear. Trimming removed 5 bases from V and 5 bases from J, with 15 bases in between. CDR3 length equals 14 residues. Germline lookup yields CDR1 SEHNR and CDR2 FQNEAQ (reference sequence). CDR3 protein: CASSATTPGETQYF. The CDR3 bases are TGTGCCAGCAGCGCCACGACGCCCGGGGAGACCCAGTACTTC. Looking up the rest from reference TRBV7-9 and TRBJ2-5 gives the full variable domain: DTGVSQNPRHKITKRGQNVTFRCDPISEHNRLYWYRQTLGQGPEFLTYFQNEAQLEKSRLLSDRFSAERPKGSFSTLEIQRTEQGDSAMYLCASSATTPGETQYFGPGTRLLVL.

V gene TRBV5-4 combines with J gene TRBJ2-3; D gene unclear. The CDR3 is 15 amino acids. The V end lost 2 bases, the J end lost 6 bases, and 16 bases lay between the germline ends. The germline gives CDR1 SGHNT, CDR2 YYREEE (reference sequence). Written as DNA, the CDR3 is TGTGCCAGCAGCTTCGCACAGCAGGCAGGCGATACGCAGTATTTT. This codes for CASSFAQQAGDTQYF.

The chain has TRBV4-2 and TRBJ1-1, with D perhaps matching TRBD1 (6 bases). V was clipped by 0 bases and J by 4 bases, with 9 bases between them. The germline V gene has CDR1 LGHNA and CDR2 YNFKEQ. This CDR3 has 14 amino acids. The DNA of the CDR3 is TGTGCCAGCAGCCAAGAACCCAGGGGCACTGAAGCTTTCTTT. Its translation: CASSQEPRGTEAFF.

The V and J genes are TRBV7-2 and TRBJ1-3; 7 bases are shared with TRBD1. Per the germline V gene, CDR1 is SGHTA and CDR2 is FQGNSA. V shed 6 bases, J shed 2 bases, and the junction held 13 bases outside the gene matches. The length of the CDR3 is 17 residues. This CDR3 reads CASSPRAGTVPGNTIYF. The CDR3 region has the DNA TGTGCCAGCAGTCCCCGGGCGGGGACAGTACCTGGAAACACCATATATTTT. The complete variable domain, with remaining parts taken from reference TRBV7-2 and TRBJ1-3, reads GAGVSQSPSNKVTEKGKDVELRCDPISGHTALYWYRQSLGQGLEFLIYFQGNSAPDKSGLPSDRFSAERTGGSVSTLTIQRTQQEDSAVYLCASSPRAGTVPGNTIYFGEGSWLTVV.